This note documents a single T cell receptor (beta chain) sequence. Antigen: not known. These data come from a study of OX40 agonist ivuxolimab in advanced cancers. Study outcomes and limitations: At doses 0.1 to 3.0 mg/kg, CD4+ and CD8+ clones expanded.

Clones were read by immunoSEQ multiplex PCR, and TCRdb kept only the in-frame ones, dropping some. The sample lists 70,000 to 80,000 clones, roughly 84% occurring once. CDR3 size: 13 residues. V gave up 6 bases and J gave up 4 bases, with 12 bases separating them. The germline gives CDR1 LNHDA, CDR2 SQIVND (reference sequence). The genes are TRBV19 and TRBJ1-2; unclear D gene. This clonotype was sampled from an adult with an advanced solid tumor such as melanoma, head and neck, liver or kidney cancer. The source was CD4+ or CD8+ T cells sorted from blood, collected in a trial of the OX40 agonist ivuxolimab. The CDR3: CASSPDTGYGYTF. The CDR3 DNA is TGTGCCAGTAGCCCTGACACGGGCTATGGCTACACCTTC.